Following are 24 T cell receptor beta chains from one sample sequenced in a study of control samples from healthy donors and cancer patients. Here immunoSEQ multiplex PCR was the method, and the copy in TCRdb shows in-frame clones only, minus some. The repertoire consists of under 200,000 clones, with 95% to 96% occurring once and the leading ten covering under 1.2%. Sequences were obtained from blood. Receptor source: a woman between 25 and 40 years old in good health.

The chain joins TRBV28 to TRBJ1-3, with TRBD1 as a possible D gene (5 bases). CDR1 MDHEN and CDR2 SYDVKM come from the germline V gene. The CDR3 contains 15 residues. V gave up 5 bases and J gave up 0 bases, with 11 bases separating them. The CDR3 DNA reads TGTGCCAGCAGTGGCTACAGGTTCTCTGGAAACACCATATATTTT. Protein product: CASSGYRFSGNTIYF.

The V gene is TRBV30, the J gene TRBJ2-7; D remains unclear. Looked up from germline, CDR1 is GTSNPN and CDR2 is SVGIG (reference sequence). V was cut by 5 bases and J by 1 base, with 6 bases left in between. This CDR3 comprises 11 residues. The CDR3 sequence: CAWGLSYEQYF. The CDR3 nucleotides read TGTGCCTGGGGTTTATCCTACGAGCAGTACTTC.

The CDR3 protein is CASSFVAGGYNEQFF. The CDR3 nucleotides read TGTGCCAGCAGTTTTGTAGCGGGTGGCTACAATGAGCAGTTCTTC. The chain joins TRBV6-5 to TRBJ2-1; 7 bases match TRBD2. Trimming at V came to 4 bases and at J to 3 bases, leaving 6 bases not matched to a gene. From germline, CDR1 is MNHEY and CDR2 SVGAGI. This CDR3 contains 15 residues.

The V call is TRBV29-1, the J call TRBJ2-3, with 8 bases fitting TRBD2. Losses at the gene ends were 0 bases for V and 4 bases for J; bases not matched to a gene: 9. Germline V gives CDR1 SQVTM, CDR2 ANQGSEA. The CDR3 covers 16 residues. The CDR3 DNA follows: TGCAGCGTTGAAGACCCCTTCGGGGGGGCCGCAGATACGCAGTATTTT. Translated: CSVEDPFGGAADTQYF.

The rearrangement joins TRBV5-1 to TRBJ2-5; maybe TRBD1 (6 bases). Germline V lookup: CDR1 SGHRS, CDR2 YFSETQ. Trimming pared 4 bases from V and 1 base from J, leaving 14 bases between. The CDR3 has 15 residues. The CDR3 protein is CASSPQGWGQETQYF. The DNA for the CDR3 is TGCGCCAGCAGCCCACAGGGCTGGGGCCAAGAGACCCAGTACTTC.

The V gene is TRBV11-2, the J gene TRBJ1-1, with TRBD1 identical over 9 bases. CDR3 length: 13 residues. Trimming removed 3 bases from V and 7 bases from J; junction bases left unmatched: 3. Germline V gives CDR1 SGHAT, CDR2 FQNNGV. Here the CDR3 reads CASSFGTGFEAFF. The CDR3 DNA is TGTGCCAGCAGCTTCGGGACAGGGTTTGAAGCTTTCTTT.

The rearrangement links TRBV2 to TRBJ1-4, with D unresolved. CDR3 length: 16 amino acids. Germline V lookup: CDR1 SNHLY, CDR2 FYNNEI. V was trimmed by 2 bases and J by 4 bases, leaving 14 bases between them. CDR3 protein: CASSEKEATYNEKLFF. CDR3 coding DNA: TGTGCCAGCAGTGAAAAGGAGGCGACATATAATGAAAAACTGTTTTTT.

The rearrangement uses TRBV27 and TRBJ2-2, with D uncertain. V gave up 3 bases and J gave up 11 bases, with 10 bases separating them. Germline-derived CDR1 and CDR2 are MNHEY and SMNVEV (reference sequence). This CDR3 contains 12 residues. CDR3 in DNA: TGTGCCAGCAGTTTCGACAAAAGTGAGCTGTTTTTT. Translating it yields CASSFDKSELFF.

This CDR3 reads CASSFGQGARGYTF. CDR3 sequence (DNA): TGTGCCAGCAGTTTTGGGCAGGGGGCGCGAGGCTACACCTTC. V and J are TRBV27 and TRBJ1-2; 8 nucleotides line up with TRBD1. V was pared by 3 bases and J by 8 bases, with 8 bases of the junction left unmatched. CDR1 is MNHEY, CDR2 SMNVEV, per germline (reference sequence). This CDR3 comprises 14 residues.

This chain connects TRBV9 to TRBJ2-2, with D tentatively TRBD1 (6 bases). Between the trimmed V and J ends, which lost 4 bases and 5 bases, there was a span of 15 bases. The CDR3 sequence is 15 residues long. The germline V gene has CDR1 SGDLS and CDR2 YYNGEE. CDR3 protein: CASSPTRTDTGELFF. The CDR3 DNA reads TGTGCCAGCAGCCCCACCCGGACAGATACCGGGGAGCTGTTTTTT.

V and J are TRBV4-1 and TRBJ2-7; D unclear. The CDR3 spans 15 residues. In germline, CDR1 is MGHRA, CDR2 YSYEKL. V was cut by 3 bases and J by 0 bases, with 12 bases left in between. This CDR3 is CASSHGTDSSYEQYF. The DNA for the CDR3 is TGCGCCAGCAGCCATGGAACAGATAGCTCCTACGAGCAGTACTTC.

The J gene is TRBJ1-4, the V gene TRBV2; unclear D gene. Trimming pared 1 base from V and 7 bases from J, leaving 13 bases between. CDR1 and CDR2 (germline): SNHLY, FYNNEI. CDR3 size: 15 residues. The CDR3 nucleotides are TGTGCCAGCAGTGAAGGGACGGCTCTCTCTGAAAAACTGTTTTTT. Amino acids: CASSEGTALSEKLFF.

The chain links TRBV14 to TRBJ1-6; D is unclear. With 3 bases removed from V and 3 bases from J, the gap between germline ends came to 6 bases. Germline-derived CDR1 and CDR2 are SGHDN and FVKESK. CDR3 length: 14 residues. CDR3 sequence: CASSHRSYNSPLHF. The CDR3 bases are TGTGCCAGCAGCCACAGGAGCTATAATTCACCCCTCCACTTT.

This chain links TRBV6-5 with TRBJ2-1; D is possibly TRBD2 (7 bases). This CDR3 contains 15 residues. The V gene lost 5 bases and the J gene lost 4 bases, with 15 bases spanning the gap. Per the germline V gene, CDR1 is MNHEY and CDR2 is SVGAGI. The CDR3 bases are TGTGCCAGCAGTAAACAGGGACTACAATACAATGAGCAGTTCTTC. This codes for CASSKQGLQYNEQFF.

This sequence joins TRBV3-1 (or the pseudogene TRBV3-2) and TRBJ2-2; 9 positions match TRBD1. Germline V gives CDR1 LGHDT, CDR2 YNNKEL (reference sequence). The CDR3 consists of 15 residues. Trimming cost V 6 bases and J 0 bases; bases outside gene matches: 2. The chain's CDR3 is CASRGTGTNTGELFF. CDR3 DNA: TGTGCCAGCAGAGGGACAGGGACGAACACCGGGGAGCTGTTTTTT.

The V call is TRBV9, the J call TRBJ2-1, with a possible D match to TRBD2 (5 bases). The germline gives CDR1 SGDLS, CDR2 YYNGEE. Trimming removed 0 bases from V and 3 bases from J, with 13 bases in between. The CDR3 is 16 amino acids. The CDR3 is CASSVAEGPYYNEQFF. The CDR3 DNA sequence: TGTGCCAGCAGCGTAGCTGAGGGTCCTTACTACAATGAGCAGTTCTTC.

The gene calls are TRBV10-3 and TRBJ1-5, with D possibly matching TRBD1 (6 bases). This CDR3 region has 15 residues. Germline-derived CDR1 and CDR2 are ENHRY and SYGVKD. Trimming removed 6 bases from V and 0 bases from J, with 12 bases in between. DNA for the CDR3: TGTGCCATCAGCGAGACAGGACTTAGCAATCAGCCCCAGCATTTT. Translation: CAISETGLSNQPQHF.

The genes are TRBV5-5 and TRBJ2-2, with TRBD1 identical over 9 bases. CDR3 length: 15 amino acids. The germline CDR1 and CDR2 sequences are SGHKS and YYEKEE (reference sequence). The junction had 5 bases not matched to a gene; V was cut back by 4 bases and J by 4 bases. DNA for the CDR3: TGTGCCAGCAGCAACGGACAGGGGTCCACCGGGGAGCTGTTTTTT. This translates into CASSNGQGSTGELFF.

The sample holds one count of this clone. The J gene is TRBJ2-7, the V gene TRBV19; no firm D call. Germline CDR1 LNHDA, CDR2 SQIVND (reference sequence). The V gene lost 6 bases and the J gene lost 6 bases, with 9 bases spanning the gap. CDR3 length equals 11 residues. CDR3 sequence: CASRSGLEQYF. For the CDR3, the DNA is TGTGCCAGTAGGTCGGGCCTCGAGCAGTACTTC.

The V gene is TRBV7-9, the J gene TRBJ1-4; D is unresolved. CDR1 and CDR2 (germline): SEHNR, FQNEAQ (reference sequence). There are 14 residues in the CDR3. Trimming shortened V by 5 bases and J by 0 bases, and 7 bases separated the two germline ends. CDR3 DNA: TGTGCCAGCAGCCGGATAGCAACTAATGAAAAACTGTTTTTT. Its protein is CASSRIATNEKLFF.

This clone was observed a single time. The chain employs TRBV10-3 and TRBJ1-6; D uncertain. The germline gives CDR1 ENHRY, CDR2 SYGVKD. Trimming stripped 4 bases from V and 5 bases from J, with 9 bases between. The CDR3 contains 14 residues. The CDR3 spells CAISALKNNSPLHF. In nucleotides, the CDR3 is TGTGCCATCAGTGCCCTGAAAAATAATTCACCCCTCCACTTT.

In this sample, this clone turned up once. The same CDR3 arises from other DNA sequences in this sample as well. The CDR3 sequence: CASSSNTEAFF. CDR3 sequence (DNA): TGTGCCAGCAGTTCAAACACTGAAGCTTTCTTT. The chain carries TRBV6-5 and TRBJ1-1; D ambiguous. Germline values: CDR1 MNHEY, CDR2 SVGAGI. The CDR3 extends over 11 amino acids. Trimming cost V 4 bases and J 2 bases, with 2 bases left between them.

The CDR3 nucleotides are TGTGCCAGCAGCTTCGTGGGGGCTGAAAACATTCAGTACTTC. This gives the protein CASSFVGAENIQYF. This chain joins TRBV7-9 and TRBJ2-4; tentatively, D is TRBD1 (6 bases). The CDR3 sequence is 14 residues long. Deletions cut 3 bases from V and 5 bases from J, with 11 bases between. Germline lookup yields CDR1 SEHNR and CDR2 FQNEAQ (reference sequence).

V and J are TRBV9 and TRBJ2-1; D is undetermined. V gave up 2 bases and J gave up 4 bases, with 13 bases separating them. In germline, CDR1 is SGDLS, CDR2 YYNGEE. The CDR3 contains 15 residues. CDR3 nucleotide sequence: TGTGCCAGCAGCGTTTCCCGGCACCGATACAATGAGCAGTTCTTC. The encoded protein is CASSVSRHRYNEQFF.